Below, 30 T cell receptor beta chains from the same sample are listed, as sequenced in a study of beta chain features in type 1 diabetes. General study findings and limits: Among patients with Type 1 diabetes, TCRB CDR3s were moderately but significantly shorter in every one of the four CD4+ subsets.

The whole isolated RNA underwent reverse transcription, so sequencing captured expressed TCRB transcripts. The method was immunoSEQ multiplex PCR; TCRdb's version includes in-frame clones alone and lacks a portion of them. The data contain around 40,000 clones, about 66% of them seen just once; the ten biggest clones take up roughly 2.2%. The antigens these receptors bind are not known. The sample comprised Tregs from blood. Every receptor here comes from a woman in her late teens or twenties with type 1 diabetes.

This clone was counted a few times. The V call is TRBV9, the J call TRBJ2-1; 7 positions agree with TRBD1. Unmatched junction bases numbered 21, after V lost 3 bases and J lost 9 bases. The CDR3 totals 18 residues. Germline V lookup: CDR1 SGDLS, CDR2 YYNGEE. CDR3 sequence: CASSEDTFLTGSLGEQFF. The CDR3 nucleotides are TGTGCCAGCAGCGAAGACACTTTTTTGACAGGGAGCCTGGGTGAGCAGTTCTTC.

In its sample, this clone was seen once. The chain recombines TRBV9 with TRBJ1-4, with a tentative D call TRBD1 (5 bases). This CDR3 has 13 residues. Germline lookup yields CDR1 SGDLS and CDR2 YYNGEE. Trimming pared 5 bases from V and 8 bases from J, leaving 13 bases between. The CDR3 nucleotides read TGTGCCAGCAGTAACCCAGGGTCGGAAAAACTGTTTTTT. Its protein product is CASSNPGSEKLFF.

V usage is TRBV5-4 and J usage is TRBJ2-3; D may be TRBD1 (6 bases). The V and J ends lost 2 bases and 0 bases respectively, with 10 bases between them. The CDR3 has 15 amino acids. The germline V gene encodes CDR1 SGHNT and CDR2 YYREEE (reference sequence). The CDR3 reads CASSFPGASTDTQYF. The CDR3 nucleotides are TGTGCCAGCAGCTTCCCAGGGGCGAGCACAGATACGCAGTATTTT.

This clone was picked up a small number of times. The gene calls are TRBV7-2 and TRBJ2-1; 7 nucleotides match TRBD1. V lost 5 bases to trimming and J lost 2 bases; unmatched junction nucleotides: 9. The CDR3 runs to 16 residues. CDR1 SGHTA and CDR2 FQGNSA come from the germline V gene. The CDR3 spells CASSKYRGTTYNEQFF. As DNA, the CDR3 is TGTGCCAGCAGCAAATACAGGGGTACGACCTACAATGAGCAGTTCTTC.

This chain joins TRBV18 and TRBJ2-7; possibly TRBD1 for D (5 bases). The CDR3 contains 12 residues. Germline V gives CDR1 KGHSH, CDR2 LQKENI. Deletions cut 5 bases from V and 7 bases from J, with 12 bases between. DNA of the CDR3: TGTGCCAGCTCATTCAGGGTATGGGAGCAGTACTTC. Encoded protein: CASSFRVWEQYF.

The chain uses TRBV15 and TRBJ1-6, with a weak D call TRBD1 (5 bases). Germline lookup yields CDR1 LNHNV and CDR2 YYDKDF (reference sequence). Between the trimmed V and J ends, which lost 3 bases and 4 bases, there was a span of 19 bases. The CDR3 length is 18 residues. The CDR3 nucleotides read TGTGCCACCAGCAGTTCGGTGGGGGGTCCTCAGTATAATTCACCCCTCCACTTT. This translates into CATSSSVGGPQYNSPLHF.

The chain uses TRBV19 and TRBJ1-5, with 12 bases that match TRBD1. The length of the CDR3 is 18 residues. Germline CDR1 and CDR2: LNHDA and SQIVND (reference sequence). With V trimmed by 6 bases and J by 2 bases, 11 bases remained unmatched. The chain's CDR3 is CASRAGTGGAGGNQPQHF. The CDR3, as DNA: TGTGCCAGTAGGGCCGGGACAGGGGGCGCGGGGGGCAATCAGCCCCAGCATTTT.

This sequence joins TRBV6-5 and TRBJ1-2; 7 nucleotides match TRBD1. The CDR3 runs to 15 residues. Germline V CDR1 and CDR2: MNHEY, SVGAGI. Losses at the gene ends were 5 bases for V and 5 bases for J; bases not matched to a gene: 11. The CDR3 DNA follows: TGTGCCAGCAGTCAAGGGGGCCGAATCCTTTATGGCTACACCTTC. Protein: CASSQGGRILYGYTF.

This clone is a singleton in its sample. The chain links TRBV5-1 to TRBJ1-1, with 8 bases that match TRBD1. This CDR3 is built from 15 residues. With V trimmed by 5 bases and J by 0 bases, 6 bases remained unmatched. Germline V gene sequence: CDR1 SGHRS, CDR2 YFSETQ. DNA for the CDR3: TGCGCCAGCAGAACAGGGGGTCGGATGAACACTGAAGCTTTCTTT. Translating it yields CASRTGGRMNTEAFF. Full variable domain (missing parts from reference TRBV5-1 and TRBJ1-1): KAGVTQTPRYLIKTRGQQVTLSCSPISGHRSVSWYQQTPGQGLQFLFEYFSETQRNKGNFPGRFSGRQFSNSRSEMNVSTLELGDSALYLCASRTGGRMNTEAFFGQGTRLTVV.

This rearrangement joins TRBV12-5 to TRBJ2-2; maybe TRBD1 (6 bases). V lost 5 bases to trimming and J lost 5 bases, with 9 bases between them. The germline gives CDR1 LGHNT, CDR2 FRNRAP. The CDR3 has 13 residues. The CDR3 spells CASGLDRTGELFF. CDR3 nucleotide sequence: TGTGCTAGTGGTCTAGACAGGACCGGGGAGCTGTTTTTT.

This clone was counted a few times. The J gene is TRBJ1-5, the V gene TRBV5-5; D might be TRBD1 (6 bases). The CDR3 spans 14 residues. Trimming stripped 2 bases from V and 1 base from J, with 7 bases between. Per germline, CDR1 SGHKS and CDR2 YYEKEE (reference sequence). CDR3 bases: TGTGCCAGCAGCTTTGACAGGAGCAATCAGCCCCAGCATTTT. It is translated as CASSFDRSNQPQHF.

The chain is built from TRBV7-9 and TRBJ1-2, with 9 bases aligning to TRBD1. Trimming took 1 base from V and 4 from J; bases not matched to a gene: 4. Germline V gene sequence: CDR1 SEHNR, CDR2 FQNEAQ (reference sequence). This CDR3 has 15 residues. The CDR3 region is CASSLGDRGAYGYTF. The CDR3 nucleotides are TGTGCCAGCAGCTTAGGAGACAGGGGGGCCTATGGCTACACCTTC.

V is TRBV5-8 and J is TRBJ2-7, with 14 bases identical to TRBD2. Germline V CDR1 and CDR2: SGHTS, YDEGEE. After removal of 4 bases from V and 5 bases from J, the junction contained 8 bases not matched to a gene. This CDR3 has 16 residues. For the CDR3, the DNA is TGTGCCAGCAGCCGGAAGGGGACTAGCGGGAGCCACGAGCAGTACTTC. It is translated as CASSRKGTSGSHEQYF. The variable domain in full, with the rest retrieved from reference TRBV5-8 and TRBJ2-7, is EAGVTQSPTHLIKTRGQQATLRCSPISGHTSVYWYQQALGLGLQFLLWYDEGEERNRGNFPPRFSGRQFPNYSSELNVNALELEDSALYLCASSRKGTSGSHEQYFGPGTRLTVT.

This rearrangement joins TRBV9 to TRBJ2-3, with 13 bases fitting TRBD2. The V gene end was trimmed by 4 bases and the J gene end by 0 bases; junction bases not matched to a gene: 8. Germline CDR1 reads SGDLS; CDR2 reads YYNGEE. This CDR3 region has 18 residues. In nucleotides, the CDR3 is TGTGCCAGCAGCCCAAGACTAGCGGGGGGCACTAGCACAGATACGCAGTATTTT. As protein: CASSPRLAGGTSTDTQYF.

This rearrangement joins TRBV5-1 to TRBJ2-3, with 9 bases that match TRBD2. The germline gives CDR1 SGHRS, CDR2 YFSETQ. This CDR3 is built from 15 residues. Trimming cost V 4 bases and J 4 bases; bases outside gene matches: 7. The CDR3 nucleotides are TGCGCCAGCAGCGGGCGGGGGGGCTGGGCAGATACGCAGTATTTT. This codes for CASSGRGGWADTQYF.

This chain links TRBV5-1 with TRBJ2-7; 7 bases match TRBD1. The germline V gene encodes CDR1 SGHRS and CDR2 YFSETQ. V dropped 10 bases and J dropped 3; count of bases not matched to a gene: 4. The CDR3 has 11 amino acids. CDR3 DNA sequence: TGCGCCGGAAGACAGGGCTACGAGCAGTACTTC. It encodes CAGRQGYEQYF.

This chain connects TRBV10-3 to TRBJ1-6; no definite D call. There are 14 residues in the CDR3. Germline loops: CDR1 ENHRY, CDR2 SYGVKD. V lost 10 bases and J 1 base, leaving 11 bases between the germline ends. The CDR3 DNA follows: TGTGCCACCCAGGTAGAATCCTATAATTCACCCCTCCACTTT. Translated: CATQVESYNSPLHF.

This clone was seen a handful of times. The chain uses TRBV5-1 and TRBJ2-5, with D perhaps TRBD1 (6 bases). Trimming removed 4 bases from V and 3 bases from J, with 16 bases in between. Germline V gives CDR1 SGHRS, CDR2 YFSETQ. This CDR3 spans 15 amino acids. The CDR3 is CASSKTGNSEETQYF. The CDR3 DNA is TGCGCCAGCAGCAAAACAGGGAATAGCGAAGAGACCCAGTACTTC.

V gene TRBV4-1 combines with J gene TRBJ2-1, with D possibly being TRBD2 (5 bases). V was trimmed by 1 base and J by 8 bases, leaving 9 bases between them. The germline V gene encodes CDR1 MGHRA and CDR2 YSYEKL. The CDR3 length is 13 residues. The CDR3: CASSQGGGYEQFF. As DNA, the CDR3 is TGCGCCAGCAGCCAAGGCGGAGGATATGAGCAGTTCTTC.

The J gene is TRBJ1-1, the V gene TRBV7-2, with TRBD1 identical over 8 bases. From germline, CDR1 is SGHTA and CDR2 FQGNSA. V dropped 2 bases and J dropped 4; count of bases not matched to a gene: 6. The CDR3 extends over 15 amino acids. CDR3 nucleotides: TGTGCCAGCAGCTTACAGGGGGCCAGAATCACTGAAGCTTTCTTT. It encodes CASSLQGARITEAFF.

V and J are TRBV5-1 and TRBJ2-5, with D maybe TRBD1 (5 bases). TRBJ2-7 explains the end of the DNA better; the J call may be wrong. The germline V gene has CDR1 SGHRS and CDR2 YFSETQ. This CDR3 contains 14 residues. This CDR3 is CASSLQVGDYEQYF. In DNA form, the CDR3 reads TGCGCCAGCAGCTTGCAAGTAGGGGACTACGAGCAGTACTTC.

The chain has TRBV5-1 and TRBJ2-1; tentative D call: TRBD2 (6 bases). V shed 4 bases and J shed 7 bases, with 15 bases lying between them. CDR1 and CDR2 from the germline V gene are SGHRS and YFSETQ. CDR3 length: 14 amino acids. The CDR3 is CASSPIWGENEQFF. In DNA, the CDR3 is TGCGCCAGCAGCCCCATTTGGGGGGAGAATGAGCAGTTCTTC.

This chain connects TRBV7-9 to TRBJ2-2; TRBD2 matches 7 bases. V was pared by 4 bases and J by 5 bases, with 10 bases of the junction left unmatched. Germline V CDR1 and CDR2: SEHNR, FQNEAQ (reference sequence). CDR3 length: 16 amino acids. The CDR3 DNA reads TGTGCCAGCAGCTCGCCGACTCGGGGAGGGACCGGGGAGCTGTTTTTT. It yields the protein CASSSPTRGGTGELFF.

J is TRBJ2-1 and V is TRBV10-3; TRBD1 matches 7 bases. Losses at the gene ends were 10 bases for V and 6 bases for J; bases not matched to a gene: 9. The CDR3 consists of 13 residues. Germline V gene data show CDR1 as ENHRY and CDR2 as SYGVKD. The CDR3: CANSGRTGNEQFF. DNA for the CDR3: TGTGCCAACTCAGGACGGACAGGCAATGAGCAGTTCTTC.

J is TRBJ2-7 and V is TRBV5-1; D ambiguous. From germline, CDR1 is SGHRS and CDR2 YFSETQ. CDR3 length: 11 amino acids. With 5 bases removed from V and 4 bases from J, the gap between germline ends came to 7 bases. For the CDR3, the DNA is TGCGCCAGCAGTTCCAATTACGAGCAGTACTTC. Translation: CASSSNYEQYF.

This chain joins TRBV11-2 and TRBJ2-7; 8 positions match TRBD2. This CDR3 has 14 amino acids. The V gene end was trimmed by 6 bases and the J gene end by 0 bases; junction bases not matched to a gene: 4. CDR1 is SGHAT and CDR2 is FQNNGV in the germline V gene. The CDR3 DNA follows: TGTGCCAGCAGTATCAGCGGGAGCTCCTACGAGCAGTACTTC. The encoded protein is CASSISGSSYEQYF.

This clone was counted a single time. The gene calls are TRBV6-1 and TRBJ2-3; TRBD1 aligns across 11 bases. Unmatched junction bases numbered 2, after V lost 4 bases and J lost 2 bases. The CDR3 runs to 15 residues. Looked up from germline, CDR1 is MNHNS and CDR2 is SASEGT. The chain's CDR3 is CASSGTGGPTDTQYF. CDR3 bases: TGTGCCAGCAGTGGGACAGGGGGCCCCACAGATACGCAGTATTTT.

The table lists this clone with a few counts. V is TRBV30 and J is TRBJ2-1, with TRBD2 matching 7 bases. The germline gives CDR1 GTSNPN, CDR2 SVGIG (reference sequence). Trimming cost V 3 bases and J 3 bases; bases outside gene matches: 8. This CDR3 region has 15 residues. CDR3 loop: CAWRGTGGSYNEQFF. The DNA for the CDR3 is TGTGCCTGGAGGGGGACTGGCGGGAGCTACAATGAGCAGTTCTTC.

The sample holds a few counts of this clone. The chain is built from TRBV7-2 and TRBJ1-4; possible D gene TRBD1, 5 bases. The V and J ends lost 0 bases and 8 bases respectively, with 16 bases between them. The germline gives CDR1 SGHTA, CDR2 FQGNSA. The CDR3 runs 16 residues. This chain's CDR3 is CASSLASHGGSEKLFF. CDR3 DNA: TGTGCCAGCAGCTTAGCTTCCCACGGGGGATCCGAAAAACTGTTTTTT.

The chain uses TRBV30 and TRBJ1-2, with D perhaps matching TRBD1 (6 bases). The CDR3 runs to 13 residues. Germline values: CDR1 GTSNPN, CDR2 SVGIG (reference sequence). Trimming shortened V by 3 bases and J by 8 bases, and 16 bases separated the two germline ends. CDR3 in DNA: TGTGCCTGGAGAGAGGGGGGGGGAGTCGGCTACACCTTC. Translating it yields CAWREGGGVGYTF.